This T cell receptor (beta chain) was found in a study of cytomegalovirus exposure and HLA in healthy donors. Whole-study results and caveats: In a later analysis, TCR beta V- and J-gene trimming showed a link to a missense DCLRE1C variant.

Note on this clone: The antigen remains undetermined. Its ends do not fully match the called genes, so a read error is possible.

With 60 Vbeta and 13 Jbeta primers, the PCR was carried out. Clones were read by immunoSEQ multiplex PCR, and TCRdb kept only the in-frame ones, dropping some. The data hold some 130,000 clones, with over 75% observed a single time. The specimen sequenced was PBMCs. This sequence was found in a boy aged 5-17 years in good health and CMV-seronegative.

The CDR3 DNA is TGTGCTAGCAGCCCTATAGCGGGAATTGGCACCGGGGAGCTGTTTTTT. Its protein product is CASSPIAGIGTGELFF. The chain combines TRBV7-7 with TRBJ2-2; 8 bases fit TRBD2. The CDR3 sequence is 16 residues long. Germline V gene lookup returns CDR1 SSHAT and CDR2 FNYEAQ (reference sequence).